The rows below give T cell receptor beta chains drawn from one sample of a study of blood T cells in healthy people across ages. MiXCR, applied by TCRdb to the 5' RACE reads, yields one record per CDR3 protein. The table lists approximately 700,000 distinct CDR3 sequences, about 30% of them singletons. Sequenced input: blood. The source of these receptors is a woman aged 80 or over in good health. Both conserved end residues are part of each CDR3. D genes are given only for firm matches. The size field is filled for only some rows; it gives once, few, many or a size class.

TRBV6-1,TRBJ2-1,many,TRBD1,TGTGCCAGCAGTGAGGCAGACAGGGGGCTTTACAATGAGCAGTTCTTC,CASSEADRGLYNEQFF
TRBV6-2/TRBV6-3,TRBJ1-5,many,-,TGTGCCAGCAGGAACGGTTATCAGCCCCAGCATTTT,CASRNGYQPQHF
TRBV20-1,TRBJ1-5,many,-,TGCAGTGCTAGAGCCGGGACATACAATCAGCCCCAGCATTTT,CSARAGTYNQPQHF
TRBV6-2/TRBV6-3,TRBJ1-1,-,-,TGTGCCAGCAGTAGAGCTGGAGCTTTCTTT,CASSRAGAFF
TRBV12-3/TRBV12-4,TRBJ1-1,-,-,TGTGCCAGCAGTTTTGTAGTCAGCGAGAACACTGAAGCTTTCTTT,CASSFVVSENTEAFF
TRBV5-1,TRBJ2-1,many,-,TGCGCCAGCAGCTGGGACGGGAGCTCCTACAATGAGCAGTTCTTC,CASSWDGSSYNEQFF
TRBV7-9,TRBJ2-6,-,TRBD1,TGTGCCAGCAGCTTCGAAGGAGGCAGGACAGGGGTAGGCACTGGGGCCAACGGCCTGACTTTC,CASSFEGGRTGVGTGANGLTF
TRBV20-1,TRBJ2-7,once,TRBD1,TGCAGTGCAAAAACCGGACAGGGGAGCGAGCAGTACTTC,CSAKTGQGSEQYF
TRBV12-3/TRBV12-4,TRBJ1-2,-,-,TGTGCCAGCACCCAGGGCATAAACTATGGCTACACCTTC,CASTQGINYGYTF
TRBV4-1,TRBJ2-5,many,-,TGCGCCAGCAGCCAGGGAACAGGGATCTTCGGAGAGACCCAGTACTTC,CASSQGTGIFGETQYF
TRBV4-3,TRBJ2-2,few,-,TGCGCCAGCAGCCAAGATCCCGGGCCTACCACCGGGGAGCTGTTTTTT,CASSQDPGPTTGELFF
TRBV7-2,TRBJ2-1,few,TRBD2,TGTGCCAGCAGCAGGAGCGGGGTCTCCTACAATGAGCAGTTCTTC,CASSRSGVSYNEQFF
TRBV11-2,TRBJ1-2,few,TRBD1,TGTGCCAGCAGCCCCTCCACAGGGGTTAGTTTTGGCTACACCTTC,CASSPSTGVSFGYTF
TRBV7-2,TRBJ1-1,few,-,TGTGCCAGCAGCTTAGTGACAGCGAACACTGAAGCTTTCTTT,CASSLVTANTEAFF
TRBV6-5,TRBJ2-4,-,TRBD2,TGTGCCAGCAGTTATGAGCGGGAGTCTGGGCAGTACTTC,CASSYERESGQYF
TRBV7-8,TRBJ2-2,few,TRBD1,TGTGCCAGCAGCGCCAACAGGGGGCCCGACACCGGGGAGCTGTTTTTT,CASSANRGPDTGELFF
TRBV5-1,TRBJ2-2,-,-,TGCGCCAGCAGCTTGGGGACTACTCGCGGCACCGGGGAGCTGTTTTTT,CASSLGTTRGTGELFF
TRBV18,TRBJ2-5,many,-,TGTGCCAGCTCCAGGAGGAGCGAGACCCAGTACTTC,CASSRRSETQYF
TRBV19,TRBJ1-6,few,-,TGTGCCAGTAGTTTCCGGGACACGGGAAGTTCACCCCTCCACTTT,CASSFRDTGSSPLHF
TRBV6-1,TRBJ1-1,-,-,TGTGCCAGCATCGAGGGGCTTGAAGCTTTCTTT,CASIEGLEAFF
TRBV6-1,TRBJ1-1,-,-,TGTGCCAGCAGTGAAGAAATATATCCCGTTAACCTGAACACTGAAGCTTTCTTT,CASSEEIYPVNLNTEAFF
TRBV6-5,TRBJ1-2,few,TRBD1,TGTGCCAGCAGGGACCACGGACAGGGTTACGATGGCTACACCTTC,CASRDHGQGYDGYTF
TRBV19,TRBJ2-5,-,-,TGTGCCAGTAGTATAGGGGCGGCGAGCGAAGAGACCCAGTACTTC,CASSIGAASEETQYF
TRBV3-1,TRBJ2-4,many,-,TGTGCCAGCAGCGAACAGGTCACTGGCATTCAGTACTTC,CASSEQVTGIQYF
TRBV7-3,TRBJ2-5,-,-,TGTGCCAGCAGCTTAACCGCGGCCCACCAAGAGACCCCGTTCTTC,CASSLTAAHQETPFF
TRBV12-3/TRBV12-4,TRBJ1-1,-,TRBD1,TGTGCCAGCAGCCCAGGACAGGGGAGGAGCACTGAAGCTTTCTTT,CASSPGQGRSTEAFF
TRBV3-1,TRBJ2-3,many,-,TGTGCCAGCAGCCCAGGACAGTCCTCCACAGATACGCAGTATTTT,CASSPGQSSTDTQYF
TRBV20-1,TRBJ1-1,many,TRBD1,TGCAGTGCTAGTGGGGACAGGGACGCTTTCTTT,CSASGDRDAFF
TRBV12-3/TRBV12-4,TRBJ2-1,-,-,TGTGCCAGCACCACAGGCCCAAGCTCCTACAATGAGCAGTTCTTC,CASTTGPSSYNEQFF
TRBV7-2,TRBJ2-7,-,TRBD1,TGTGCCAGCAGCCTAGGGGACAGGGGAAGGGGCTACGAGCAGTACTTC,CASSLGDRGRGYEQYF
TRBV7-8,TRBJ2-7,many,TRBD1,TGTGCCAGCAGCTTAGTGGGGACAGACCCCTACGAGCAGTACTTC,CASSLVGTDPYEQYF
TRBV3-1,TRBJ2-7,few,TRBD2,TGTGCCAGCAGCCCCACTAGCGGGGGAGGTTACAATGAGCAGTACTTC,CASSPTSGGGYNEQYF
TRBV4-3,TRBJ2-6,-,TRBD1,TGCGCCAGCAGCTCCATAGGACAGGCGTTCTCTGGGGCCAACGTCCTGACTTTC,CASSSIGQAFSGANVLTF
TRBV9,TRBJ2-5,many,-,TGTGCCAGCAGCTTCGGACGCCAAGAGACCCAGTACTTC,CASSFGRQETQYF
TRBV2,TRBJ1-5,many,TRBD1,TGTGCCAGCAGTGGATCTACAGGGGGCGGCAATCAGCCCCAGCATTTT,CASSGSTGGGNQPQHF
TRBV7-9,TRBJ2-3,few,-,TGTTCCAGCAGCTTAGCGGGCACAGATACGCAGTATTTT,CSSSLAGTDTQYF
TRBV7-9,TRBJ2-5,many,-,TGTGCCAGCAGCTTTTTACCGGGGAAGGGAGAGACCCAGTACTTC,CASSFLPGKGETQYF
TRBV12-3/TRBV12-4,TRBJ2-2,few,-,TGTGCCAGCAGTTTGGTCGTGGTTGGGGAGCTGTTTTTT,CASSLVVVGELFF
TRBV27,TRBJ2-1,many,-,TGTGCCAGCGTTCAGTTAGGGTTCGGTGAGCAGTTCTTC,CASVQLGFGEQFF
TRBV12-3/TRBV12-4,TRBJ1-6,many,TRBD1,TGTGCCAGCACCCAGACAGGGGTTAATTCACCCCTCCACTTT,CASTQTGVNSPLHF
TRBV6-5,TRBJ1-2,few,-,TGTGCCAGCAGTACGGGGTACTATGGCTACACCTTC,CASSTGYYGYTF
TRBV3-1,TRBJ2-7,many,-,TGTGCCAGCAGCCCGTCGGGGTACGAGCAGTACTTC,CASSPSGYEQYF
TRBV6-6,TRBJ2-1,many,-,TGTGCCAGCAGTTACGGCGGGCAAGGTGAGCAGTTCTTC,CASSYGGQGEQFF
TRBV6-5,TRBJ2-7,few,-,TGTGCCAGCAGTTTGCGGACTCCCCGGCCAGGGTTCTATGAGCAGTACTTC,CASSLRTPRPGFYEQYF
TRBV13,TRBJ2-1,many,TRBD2,TGTGCCAGCAGCCCGGAGGGGGCGGGGGGGCGAAATGAGCAGTTCTTC,CASSPEGAGGRNEQFF
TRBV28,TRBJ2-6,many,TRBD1,TGTGCCAGCAGTTCATTAACAGGGGCTGGGGCCAACGTCCTGACTTTC,CASSSLTGAGANVLTF
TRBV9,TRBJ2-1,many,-,TGTGCCAGCAGCGACTCTCTCTGGCAGCAAAGCTACAATGAGCAGTTCTTC,CASSDSLWQQSYNEQFF
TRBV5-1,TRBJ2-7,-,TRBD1,TGCGCCAGCAGCGTAATAACAGGGGGCGACGAGCAGTACTTC,CASSVITGGDEQYF
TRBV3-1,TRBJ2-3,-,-,TGTGCCAGCAGCCAAGATGGGCACCCGGCAGATACGCAGTATTTT,CASSQDGHPADTQYF
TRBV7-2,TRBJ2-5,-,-,TGTGCCAGCAGCTTTTCTAGCTTTCAAGAGACCCAGTACTTC,CASSFSSFQETQYF
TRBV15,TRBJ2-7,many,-,TGTGCCACCAGCAGAGATCGATGGGTCGGCGAGCAGTACTTC,CATSRDRWVGEQYF
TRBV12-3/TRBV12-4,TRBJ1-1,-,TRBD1,TGTGCCAGCAGATCGGACAGGGGCACTGAAGCTTTCTTT,CASRSDRGTEAFF
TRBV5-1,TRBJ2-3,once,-,TGCGCCAGCCTCGTGGACTCCAGGTGGGCAGGTACGCAGTATTTT,CASLVDSRWAGTQYF
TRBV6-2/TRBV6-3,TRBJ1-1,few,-,TGTGCCAGCAGTTACCCAAGGACAGTTCTTACTGAAGCTTTCTTT,CASSYPRTVLTEAFF
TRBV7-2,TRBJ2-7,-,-,TGTGCCAGCAGCTTGGACGGGACTTCCGCCTACGAGCAGTACTTC,CASSLDGTSAYEQYF
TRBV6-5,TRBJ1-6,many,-,TGTGCCAGCAGTTCGGGGGGGAGTAGGTCCTATAATTCACCCCTCCACTTT,CASSSGGSRSYNSPLHF
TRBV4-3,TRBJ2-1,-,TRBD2,TGCGCCAGCAGCCAAGATACCCCGGGAGGTGCCTACAATGAGCAGTTCTTC,CASSQDTPGGAYNEQFF
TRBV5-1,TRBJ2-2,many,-,TGTGCCAGCAGCTTAGGCGCCGGCACCGGGGAGCTGTTTTTT,CASSLGAGTGELFF
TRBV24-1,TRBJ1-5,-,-,TGTGCCACCAGTAACGGGGGGAATCAGCCCCAGCATTTT,CATSNGGNQPQHF
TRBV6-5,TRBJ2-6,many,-,TGTGCCAGCAGTTACTTGAGAGGGAACACTGGGGCCAACGTCCTGACTTTC,CASSYLRGNTGANVLTF